This T cell receptor (beta chain) is drawn from a study of T-cell reconstitution after alpha-beta-depleted transplantation in children. V lost 1 base and J lost 0, with 16 bases in between. The CDR3 is 19 amino acids. Germline values: CDR1 SEHNR, CDR2 FQNEAQ (reference sequence). Preparation of the TCRbeta library involved a method that used unique molecular identifiers. TCRdb re-called the PCR reads through MiXCR, storing one row per CDR3 protein. The profile shows some 350,000 distinct CDR3 sequences, under 20% of them singletons. At least ten counts were recorded for this clonotype. The antigen is undetermined. General study points: T-cell counts and diversity were attributed mostly to newly produced T cells one year after transplant.

V usage is TRBV7-9 and J usage is TRBJ2-6; D may be TRBD1 or TRBD2 (5 bases each). This receptor was obtained from a male patient aged 2-15 years who had a stem cell transplant for acute lymphoblastic leukemia, so the T cells may come from the graft donor. Material: PBMCs, mostly from graft donor cells, obtained 360 days after TCRalphabeta/CD19-depleted stem cell transplant. The CDR3 here is CASSLGVGTVSSGANVLTF. The CDR3, as DNA: TGTGCCAGCAGCTTAGGAGTCGGGACGGTGAGCTCTGGGGCCAACGTCCTGACTTTC. The full variable domain, its missing parts supplied by reference TRBV7-9 and TRBJ2-6, is DTGVSQNPRHKITKRGQNVTFRCDPISEHNRLYWYRQTLGQGPEFLTYFQNEAQLEKSRLLSDRFSAERPKGSFSTLEIQRTEQGDSAMYLCASSLGVGTVSSGANVLTFGAGSRLTVL.